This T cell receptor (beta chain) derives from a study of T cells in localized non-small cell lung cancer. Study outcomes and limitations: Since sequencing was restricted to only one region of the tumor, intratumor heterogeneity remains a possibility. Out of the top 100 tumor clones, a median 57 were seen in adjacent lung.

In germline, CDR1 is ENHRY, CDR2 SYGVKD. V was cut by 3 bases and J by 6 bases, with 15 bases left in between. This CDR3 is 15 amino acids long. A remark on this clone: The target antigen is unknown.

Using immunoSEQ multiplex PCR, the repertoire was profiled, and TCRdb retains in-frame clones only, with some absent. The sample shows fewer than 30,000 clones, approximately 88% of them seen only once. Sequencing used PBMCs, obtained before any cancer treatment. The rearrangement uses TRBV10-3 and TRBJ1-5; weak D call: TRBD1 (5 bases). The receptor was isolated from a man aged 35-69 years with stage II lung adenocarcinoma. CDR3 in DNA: TGTGCCATCAGTGATACGGGGCGCTTGGTTCAGCCCCAGCATTTT. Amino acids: CAISDTGRLVQPQHF.